The sequence of this T cell receptor (beta chain) was determined in a study of T cells in Graves' hyperthyroidism and ophthalmopathy. Study results and limitations: Most thyroid clonotypes that were expanded above 0.001 also turned up in blood.

RNA transcripts yielded amplified TCR beta CDR3 regions. Initially, a first-round RT-PCR of the TCR CDR3 employed the HTBI primer set. TCRdb reanalysed the multiplex PCR reads using MiXCR and keeps one entry per CDR3 protein. Altogether nearly 750,000 distinct CDR3 sequences are present, over 35% being singletons, with the ten largest covering more than 25%. A remark on this clonotype: Its antigen is not known. With a much larger clone just one base away, this may be a read error.

The germline V gene has CDR1 SGHTA and CDR2 FQGNSA. The CDR3 consists of 14 residues. Diagnostic decisions used clinical symptoms, serum thyroxine and TRAb, thyroid ultrasound and orbital computed tomography. Sequencing used blood. The chain joins TRBV7-2 to TRBJ1-3; D not certain. The clonotype originates from a woman aged 40 to 50 with Graves' hyperthyroidism. The CDR3 bases are TGTGCCAGCAGCGGCCCCCTGGGAGGAAACACCGTATATTTT. Protein: CASSGPLGGNTVYF.